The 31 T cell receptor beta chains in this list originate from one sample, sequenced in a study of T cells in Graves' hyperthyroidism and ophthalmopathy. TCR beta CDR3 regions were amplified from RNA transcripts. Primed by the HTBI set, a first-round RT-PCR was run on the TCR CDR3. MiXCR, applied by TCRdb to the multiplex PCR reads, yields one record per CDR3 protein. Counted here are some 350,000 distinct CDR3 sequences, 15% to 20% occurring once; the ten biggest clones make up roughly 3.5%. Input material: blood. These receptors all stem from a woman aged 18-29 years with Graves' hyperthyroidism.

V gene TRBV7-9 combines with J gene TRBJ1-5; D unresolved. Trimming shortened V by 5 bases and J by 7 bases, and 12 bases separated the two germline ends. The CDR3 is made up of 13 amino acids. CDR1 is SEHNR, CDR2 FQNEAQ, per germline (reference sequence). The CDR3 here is CASSVASGQPQHF. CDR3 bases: TGTGCCAGCAGCGTTGCAAGCGGGCAGCCCCAGCATTTT.

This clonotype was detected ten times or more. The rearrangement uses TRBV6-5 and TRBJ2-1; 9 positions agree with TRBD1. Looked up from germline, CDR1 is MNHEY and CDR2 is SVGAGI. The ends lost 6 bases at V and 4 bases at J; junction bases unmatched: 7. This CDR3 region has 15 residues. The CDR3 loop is CASSLRTGEYNEQFF. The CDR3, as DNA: TGTGCCAGCAGCTTAAGGACAGGGGAGTACAATGAGCAGTTCTTC.

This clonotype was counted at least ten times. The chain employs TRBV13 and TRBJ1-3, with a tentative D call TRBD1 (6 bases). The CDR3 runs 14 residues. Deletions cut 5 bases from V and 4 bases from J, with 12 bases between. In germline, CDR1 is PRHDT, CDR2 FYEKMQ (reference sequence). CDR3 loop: CASSPGGGGNTIYF. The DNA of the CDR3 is TGTGCCAGCAGCCCGGGGGGGGGCGGAAACACCATATATTTT.

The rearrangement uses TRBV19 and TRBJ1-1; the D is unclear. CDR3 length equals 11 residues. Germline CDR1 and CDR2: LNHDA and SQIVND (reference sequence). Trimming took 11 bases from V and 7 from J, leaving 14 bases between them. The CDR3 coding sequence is TGTGCCGTTACGGACGGGAATGAAGCTTTCTTT. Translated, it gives CAVTDGNEAFF.

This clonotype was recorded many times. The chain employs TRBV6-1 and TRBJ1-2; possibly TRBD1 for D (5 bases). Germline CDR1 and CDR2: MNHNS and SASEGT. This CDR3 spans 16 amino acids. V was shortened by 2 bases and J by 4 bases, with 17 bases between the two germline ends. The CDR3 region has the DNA TGTGCCAGCAGTGAAAGGACAAGACTACTCATCTATGGCTACACCTTC. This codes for CASSERTRLLIYGYTF.

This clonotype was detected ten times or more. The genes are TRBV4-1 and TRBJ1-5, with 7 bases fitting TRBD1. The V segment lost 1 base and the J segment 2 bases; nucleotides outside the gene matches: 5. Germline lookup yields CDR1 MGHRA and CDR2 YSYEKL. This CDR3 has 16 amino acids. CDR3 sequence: CASSQGGGSGNQPQHF. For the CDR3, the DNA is TGCGCCAGCAGCCAAGGAGGGGGCTCGGGCAATCAGCCCCAGCATTTT.

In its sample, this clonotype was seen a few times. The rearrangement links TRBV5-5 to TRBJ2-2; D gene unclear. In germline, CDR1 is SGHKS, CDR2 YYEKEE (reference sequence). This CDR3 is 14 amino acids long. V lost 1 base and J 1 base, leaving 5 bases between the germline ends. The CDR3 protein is CASSLIGNTGELFF. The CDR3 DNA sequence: TGTGCCAGCAGCTTGATCGGGAACACCGGGGAGCTGTTTTTT.

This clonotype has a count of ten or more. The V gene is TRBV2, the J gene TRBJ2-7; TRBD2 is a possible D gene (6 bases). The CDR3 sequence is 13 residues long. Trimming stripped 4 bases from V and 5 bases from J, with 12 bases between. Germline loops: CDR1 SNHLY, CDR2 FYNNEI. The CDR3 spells CASSGMRGNEQYF. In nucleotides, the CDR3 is TGTGCCAGCAGTGGTATGCGGGGAAACGAGCAGTACTTC.

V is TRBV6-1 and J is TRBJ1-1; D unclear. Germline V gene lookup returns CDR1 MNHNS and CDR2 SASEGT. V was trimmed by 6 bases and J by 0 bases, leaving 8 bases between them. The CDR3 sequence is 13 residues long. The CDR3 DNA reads TGTGCCAGCAGAGCAGCTATGAACACTGAAGCTTTCTTT. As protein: CASRAAMNTEAFF.

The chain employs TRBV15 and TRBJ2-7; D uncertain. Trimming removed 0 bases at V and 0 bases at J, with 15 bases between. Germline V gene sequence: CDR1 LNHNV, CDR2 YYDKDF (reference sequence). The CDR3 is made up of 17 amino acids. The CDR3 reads CATSREFGSLSSYEQYF. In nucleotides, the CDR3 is TGTGCCACCAGCAGAGAGTTCGGCAGTCTGAGCTCCTACGAGCAGTACTTC.

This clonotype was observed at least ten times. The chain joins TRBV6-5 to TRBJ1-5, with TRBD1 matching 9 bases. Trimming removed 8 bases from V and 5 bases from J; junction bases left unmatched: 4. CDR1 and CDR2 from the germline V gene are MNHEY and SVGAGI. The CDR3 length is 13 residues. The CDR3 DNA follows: TGTGCCAGCGCCACAGGGGGCCATCAGCCCCAGCATTTT. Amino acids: CASATGGHQPQHF.

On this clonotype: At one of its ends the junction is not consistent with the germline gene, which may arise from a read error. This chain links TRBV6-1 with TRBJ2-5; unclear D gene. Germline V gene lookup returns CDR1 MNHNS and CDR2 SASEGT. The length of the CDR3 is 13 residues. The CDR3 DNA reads TGTGCCAGCAGTGAAATCTCCCAAGCGACCCAGTACTTC. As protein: CASSEISQATQYF.

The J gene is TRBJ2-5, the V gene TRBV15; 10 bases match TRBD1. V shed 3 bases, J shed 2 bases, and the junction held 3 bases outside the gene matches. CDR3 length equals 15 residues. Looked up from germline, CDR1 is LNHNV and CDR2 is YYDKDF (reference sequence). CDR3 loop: CATSSADRGQETQYF. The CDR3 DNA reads TGTGCCACCAGCAGCGCGGACAGGGGGCAAGAGACCCAGTACTTC.

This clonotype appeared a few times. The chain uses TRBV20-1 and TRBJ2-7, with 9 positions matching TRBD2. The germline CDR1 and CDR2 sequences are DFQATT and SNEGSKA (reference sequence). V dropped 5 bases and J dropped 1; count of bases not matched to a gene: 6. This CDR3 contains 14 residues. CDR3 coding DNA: TGCAGTGCTCGACCGGGACTAGCTTCCTACGAGCAGTACTTC. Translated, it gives CSARPGLASYEQYF.

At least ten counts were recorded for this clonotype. This chain's CDR3 is CASNPRRRAGGQETQYF. CDR3 sequence (DNA): TGTGCCAGCAATCCCCGCCGGAGGGCGGGGGGCCAAGAGACCCAGTACTTC. V gene TRBV6-1 combines with J gene TRBJ2-5, with 8 bases that match TRBD2. In germline, CDR1 is MNHNS, CDR2 SASEGT. CDR3 length: 17 residues. V trimming: 7 bases; J trimming: 1 base; junction bases outside the gene matches: 14.

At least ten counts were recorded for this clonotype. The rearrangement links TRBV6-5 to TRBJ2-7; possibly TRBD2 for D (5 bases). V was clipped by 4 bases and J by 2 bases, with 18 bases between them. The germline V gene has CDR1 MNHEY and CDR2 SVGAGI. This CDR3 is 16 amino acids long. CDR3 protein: CASSSGAAWETYEQYF. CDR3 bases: TGTGCCAGCAGTTCAGGAGCCGCGTGGGAGACCTACGAGCAGTACTTC.

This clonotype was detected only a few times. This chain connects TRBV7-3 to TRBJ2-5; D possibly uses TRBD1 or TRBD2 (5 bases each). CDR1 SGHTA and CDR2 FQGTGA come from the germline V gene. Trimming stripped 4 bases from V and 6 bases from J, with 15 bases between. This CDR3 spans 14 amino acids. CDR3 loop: CASSSGPQAKTQYF. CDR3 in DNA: TGTGCCAGCAGCTCGGGACCTCAAGCAAAGACCCAGTACTTC.

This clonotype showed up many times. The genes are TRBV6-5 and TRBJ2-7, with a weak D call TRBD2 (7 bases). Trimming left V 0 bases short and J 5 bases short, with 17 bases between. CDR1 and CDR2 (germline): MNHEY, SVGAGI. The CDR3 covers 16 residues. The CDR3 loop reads CASSYSMGGALDEQYF. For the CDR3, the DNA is TGTGCCAGCAGTTACTCGATGGGGGGGGCGCTCGACGAGCAGTACTTC.

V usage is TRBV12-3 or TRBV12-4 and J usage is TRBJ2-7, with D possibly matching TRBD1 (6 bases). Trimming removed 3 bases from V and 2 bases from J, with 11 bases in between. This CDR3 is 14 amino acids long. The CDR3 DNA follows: TGTGCCAGCAGTTTTAAGGGACACCCCTACGAGCAGTACTTC. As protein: CASSFKGHPYEQYF.

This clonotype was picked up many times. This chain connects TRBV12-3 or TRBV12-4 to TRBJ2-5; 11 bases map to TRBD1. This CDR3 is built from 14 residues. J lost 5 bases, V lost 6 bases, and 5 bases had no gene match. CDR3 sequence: CASRAGDRGETQYF. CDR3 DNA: TGTGCCAGCAGAGCCGGGGACAGGGGGGAGACCCAGTACTTC.

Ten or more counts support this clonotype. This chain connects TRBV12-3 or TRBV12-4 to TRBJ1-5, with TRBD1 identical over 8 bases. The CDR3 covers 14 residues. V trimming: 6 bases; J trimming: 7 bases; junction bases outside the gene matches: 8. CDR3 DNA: TGTGCCAGCAGCCGACAGGGGTGGCGGCAGCCCCAGCATTTT. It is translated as CASSRQGWRQPQHF.

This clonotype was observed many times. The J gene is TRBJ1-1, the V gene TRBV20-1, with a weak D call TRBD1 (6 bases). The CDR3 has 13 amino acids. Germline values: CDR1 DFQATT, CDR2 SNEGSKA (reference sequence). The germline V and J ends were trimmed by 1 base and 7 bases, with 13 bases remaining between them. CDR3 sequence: CSARVAGVGEAFF. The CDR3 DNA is TGCAGTGCTAGAGTGGCAGGGGTGGGTGAAGCTTTCTTT.

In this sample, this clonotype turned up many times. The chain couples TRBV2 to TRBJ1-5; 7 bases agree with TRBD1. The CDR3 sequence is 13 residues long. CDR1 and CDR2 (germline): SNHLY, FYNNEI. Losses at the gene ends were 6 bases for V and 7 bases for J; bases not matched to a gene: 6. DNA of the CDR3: TGTGCCAGCAGCCCAGACAGGGAACAGCCCCAGCATTTT. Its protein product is CASSPDREQPQHF. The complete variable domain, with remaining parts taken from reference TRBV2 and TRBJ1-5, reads EPEVTQTPSHQVTQMGQEVILRCVPISNHLYFYWYRQILGQKVEFLVSFYNNEISEKSEIFDDQFSVERPDGSNFTLKIRSTKLEDSAMYFCASSPDREQPQHFGDGTRLSIL.

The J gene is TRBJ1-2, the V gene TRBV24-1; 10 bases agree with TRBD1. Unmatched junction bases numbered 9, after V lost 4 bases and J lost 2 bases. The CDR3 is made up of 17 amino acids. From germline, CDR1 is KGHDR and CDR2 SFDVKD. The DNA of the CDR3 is TGTGCCACCAGTGACGCGACAGGGGGCCCAGCGAACTATGGCTACACCTTC. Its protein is CATSDATGGPANYGYTF.

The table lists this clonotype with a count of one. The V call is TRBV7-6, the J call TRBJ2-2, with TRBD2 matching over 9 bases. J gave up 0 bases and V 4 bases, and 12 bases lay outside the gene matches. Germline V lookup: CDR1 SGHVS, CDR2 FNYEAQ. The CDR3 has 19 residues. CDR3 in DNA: TGTGCCAGCAGCTCCCCCTCTAGCGGGACGTTCGCGAACACCGGGGAGCTGTTTTTT. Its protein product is CASSSPSSGTFANTGELFF. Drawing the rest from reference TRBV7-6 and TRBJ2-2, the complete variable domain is GAGVSQSPRYKVTKRGQDVALRCDPISGHVSLYWYRQALGQGPEFLTYFNYEAQQDKSGLPNDRFSAERPEGSISTLTIQRTEQRDSAMYRCASSSPSSGTFANTGELFFGEGSRLTVL.

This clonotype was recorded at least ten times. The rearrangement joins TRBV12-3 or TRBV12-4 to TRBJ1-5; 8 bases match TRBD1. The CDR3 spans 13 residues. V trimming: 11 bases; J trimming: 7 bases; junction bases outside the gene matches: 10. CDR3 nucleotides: TGTGCCGGGGCGACCCAGGGGGCCCAGCCCCAGCATTTT. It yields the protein CAGATQGAQPQHF.

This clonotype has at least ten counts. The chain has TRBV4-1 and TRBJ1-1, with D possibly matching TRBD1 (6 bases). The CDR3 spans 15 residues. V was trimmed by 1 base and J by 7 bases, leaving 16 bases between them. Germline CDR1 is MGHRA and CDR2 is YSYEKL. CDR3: CASSQARGSMDEAFF. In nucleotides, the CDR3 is TGCGCCAGCAGCCAAGCGAGGGGGAGTATGGATGAAGCTTTCTTT.

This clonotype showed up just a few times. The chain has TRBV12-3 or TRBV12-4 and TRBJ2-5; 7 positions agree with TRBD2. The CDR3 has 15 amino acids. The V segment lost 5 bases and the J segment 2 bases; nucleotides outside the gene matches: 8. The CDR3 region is CASSPSGDLQETQYF. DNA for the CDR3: TGTGCCAGCAGTCCTAGCGGTGATCTACAAGAGACCCAGTACTTC.

The CDR3 nucleotides read TGCAGTGCTAGGGACGGGGGGGGCCGCAATAACGCCGGGGAGCTGTTTTTT. It specifies CSARDGGGRNNAGELFF. The chain carries TRBV20-1 and TRBJ2-2; TRBD2 agrees at 8 bases. The CDR3 runs 17 residues. J lost 6 bases, V lost 3 bases, and 15 bases had no gene match. CDR1 and CDR2 (germline): DFQATT, SNEGSKA (reference sequence).

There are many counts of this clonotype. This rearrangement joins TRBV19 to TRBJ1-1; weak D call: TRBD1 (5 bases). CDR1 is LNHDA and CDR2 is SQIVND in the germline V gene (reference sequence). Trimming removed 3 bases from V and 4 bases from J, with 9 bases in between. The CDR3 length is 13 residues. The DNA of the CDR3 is TGTGCCAGTAGTATGGGCGGGGGCACTGAAGCTTTCTTT. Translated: CASSMGGGTEAFF. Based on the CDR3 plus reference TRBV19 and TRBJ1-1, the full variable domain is DGGITQSPKYLFRKEGQNVTLSCEQNLNHDAMYWYRQDPGQGLRLIYYSQIVNDFQKGDIAEGYSVSREKKESFPLTVTSAQKNPTAFYLCASSMGGGTEAFFGQGTRLTVV.

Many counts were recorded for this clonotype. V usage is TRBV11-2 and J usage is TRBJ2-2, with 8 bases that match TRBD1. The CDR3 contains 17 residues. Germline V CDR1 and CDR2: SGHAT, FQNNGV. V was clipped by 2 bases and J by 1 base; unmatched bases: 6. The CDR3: CASSLHSGTGNTGELFF. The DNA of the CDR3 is TGTGCCAGCAGCTTACATTCCGGGACAGGGAACACCGGGGAGCTGTTTTTT.